The following is a T cell receptor (beta chain) sequence with its context. Other DNA sequences of this sample code for an identical CDR3. This sample stems from a study of shared clonotypes between healthy human individuals. Sequencing was performed with immunoSEQ multiplex PCR; in TCRdb, only in-frame clones are kept and a portion is missing. The table lists just over 2,000,000 clones, 85% to 95% of them singletons, with roughly 0.13% in the top ten. Sequenced sample: naive CD4+ T cells sorted from blood. Subset in this sample: CD45RA+ positively selected. The clonotype was recovered from a man between 18 and 29 years old in good health.

The CDR3 DNA sequence: TGTGCCAGCTCACCTACGGGACAAGGGACCTACGAGCAGTACTTC. Amino acids: CASSPTGQGTYEQYF. The rearrangement uses TRBV18 and TRBJ2-7; weak D call: TRBD1 (6 bases). There are 15 residues in the CDR3. Germline V gene data show CDR1 as KGHSH and CDR2 as LQKENI. The V end was cut by 3 bases, the J end by 2 bases, with 14 bases between. The variable domain in full, with the rest retrieved from reference TRBV18 and TRBJ2-7, is NAGVMQNPRHLVRRRGQEARLRCSPMKGHSHVYWYRQLPEEGLKFMVYLQKENIIDESGMPKERFSAEFPKEGPSILRIQQVVRGDSAAYFCASSPTGQGTYEQYFGPGTRLTVT.